This T cell receptor beta chain stems from a study of patients and donors after allogeneic stem cell transplantation. Germline V gene data show CDR1 as LGHNA and CDR2 as YSLEER. This CDR3 is 16 amino acids long. Trimming removed 0 bases at V and 0 bases at J, with 12 bases between. TCRdb reprocessed the RT-PCR reads with MiXCR, giving one entry per CDR3 protein. The sample lists roughly 190,000 distinct CDR3 sequences, roughly two fifths occurring once. In its sample, this clonotype was seen once. V usage is TRBV4-3 and J usage is TRBJ2-7; D is uncertain. The receptor's source is a human donor who was either an allogeneic HSCT recipient or a stem cell or donor lymphocyte infusion donor (not recorded which). It is not recorded whose cells these are; they may come from a transplant donor. The specimen was blood, either unsorted or a sorted T cell fraction (not recorded which). Here the CDR3 DNA reads TGCGCCAGCAGCCAAGATACGGGCTTAACCTCCTACGAGCAGTACTTC. Translated, it gives CASSQDTGLTSYEQYF.